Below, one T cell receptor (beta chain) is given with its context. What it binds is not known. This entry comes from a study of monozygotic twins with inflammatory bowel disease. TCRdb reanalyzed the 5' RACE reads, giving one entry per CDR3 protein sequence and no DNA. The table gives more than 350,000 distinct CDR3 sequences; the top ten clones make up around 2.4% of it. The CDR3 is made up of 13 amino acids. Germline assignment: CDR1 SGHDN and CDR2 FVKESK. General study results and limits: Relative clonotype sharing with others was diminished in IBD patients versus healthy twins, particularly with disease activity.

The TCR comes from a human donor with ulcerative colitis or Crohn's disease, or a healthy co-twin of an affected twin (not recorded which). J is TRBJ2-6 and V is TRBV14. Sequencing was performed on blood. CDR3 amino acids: CASRNSGANVLTF.